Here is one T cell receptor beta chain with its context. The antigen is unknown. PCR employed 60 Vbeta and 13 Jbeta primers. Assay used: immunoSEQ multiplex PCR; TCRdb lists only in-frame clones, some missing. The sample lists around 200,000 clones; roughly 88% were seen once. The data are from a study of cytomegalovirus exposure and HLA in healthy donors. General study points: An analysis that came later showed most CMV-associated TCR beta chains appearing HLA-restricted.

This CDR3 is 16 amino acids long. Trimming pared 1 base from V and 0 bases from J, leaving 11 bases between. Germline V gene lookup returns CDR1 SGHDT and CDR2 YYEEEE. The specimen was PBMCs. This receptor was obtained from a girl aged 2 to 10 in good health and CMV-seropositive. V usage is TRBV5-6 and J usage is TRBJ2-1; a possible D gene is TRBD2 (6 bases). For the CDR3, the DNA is TGTGCCAGCAGCTTGTTTACCGGGAGCTCCTACAATGAGCAGTTCTTC. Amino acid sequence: CASSLFTGSSYNEQFF.